One sample yielded the 5 T cell receptor beta chains listed below, sequenced in a study of T cell responses to AZD1222 COVID-19 vaccine. Using immunoSEQ multiplex PCR, the repertoire was profiled, and TCRdb retains in-frame clones only, with some absent. The sample has about 140,000 clones, roughly 90% seen once. Sequencing was performed on peripheral blood, taken on day 0 of AZD1222 vaccination. These receptors were taken from an adult in good health.

CDR3 sequence: CASLPVAPLGNTQYF. The CDR3 DNA follows: TGTGCCAGCCTCCCCGTGGCTCCCCTTGGAAATACGCAGTATTTT. The V and J genes are TRBV7-9 and TRBJ2-3; D not certain. The CDR3 runs to 15 residues. Germline V lookup: CDR1 SEHNR, CDR2 FQNEAQ (reference sequence). The V end lost 8 bases, the J end lost 7 bases, and 22 bases lay between the germline ends.

The chain uses TRBV14 and TRBJ1-1, with unresolved D. CDR1 is SGHDN and CDR2 is FVKESK in the germline V gene. V gave up 0 bases and J gave up 0 bases, with 5 bases separating them. The CDR3 contains 14 residues. In nucleotides, the CDR3 is TGTGCCAGCAGCCAAGAATACATGAACACTGAAGCTTTCTTT. Its protein is CASSQEYMNTEAFF.

The chain recombines TRBV7-2 with TRBJ2-1, with 8 bases fitting TRBD2. The CDR3 has 16 amino acids. Per the germline V gene, CDR1 is SGHTA and CDR2 is FQGNSA. V lost 1 base and J lost 7; bases outside the gene matches: 9. CDR3 region: CASSLVHLASGNEQFF. DNA of the CDR3: TGTGCCAGCAGCTTAGTCCATTTGGCTAGCGGGAATGAGCAGTTCTTC.

This chain joins TRBV19 and TRBJ1-2; a possible D gene is TRBD1 (6 bases). The V end was cut by 5 bases, the J end by 8 bases, with 12 bases between. This CDR3 comprises 12 residues. The germline CDR1 and CDR2 sequences are LNHDA and SQIVND (reference sequence). The CDR3 protein is CASSLGAEGYTF. The CDR3 DNA is TGTGCCAGTAGTTTGGGGGCCGAGGGCTACACCTTC. The whole variable domain, filled in from reference TRBV19 and TRBJ1-2, reads DGGITQSPKYLFRKEGQNVTLSCEQNLNHDAMYWYRQDPGQGLRLIYYSQIVNDFQKGDIAEGYSVSREKKESFPLTVTSAQKNPTAFYLCASSLGAEGYTFGSGTRLTVV.

This chain connects TRBV4-1 to TRBJ2-7; D is uncertain. This CDR3 spans 12 amino acids. The germline V gene has CDR1 MGHRA and CDR2 YSYEKL. Trimming shortened V by 5 bases and J by 3 bases, and 8 bases separated the two germline ends. The CDR3 loop is CASSNPSYEQYF. CDR3 DNA sequence: TGCGCCAGCAGCAACCCCAGCTACGAGCAGTACTTC.